The clone carrying this TCR beta chain was seen just once. Its antigen is as yet unknown. A sample-barcoded 5' primer and a J-beta primer mix were used in a second PCR of roughly 7 to 11 cycles. Via MiXCR, TCRdb re-called the 5' RACE reads, giving one row per CDR3 protein. The table records 780,000 or so distinct CDR3 sequences, 45% to 70% of them present only once. The data originate from a study of blood T cells in healthy people across ages. Study overall: Roughly one uniquely barcoded beta molecule per two T cells was captured.

Findings and caveats of the study: With naive T cell percentage, TCR beta diversity showed a strong correlation. CMV infection status of these donors was not known. Unsorted PBMCs ruled out conclusive naive versus antigen-experienced comparison.

Per the germline V gene, CDR1 is SGHTA and CDR2 is FQGNSA. The CDR3 has 15 amino acids. The V gene is TRBV7-2, the J gene TRBJ2-1; D call uncertain. The end of the DNA fits TRBJ2-7 better, so the J call may be wrong. The sample comprised blood. This receptor was obtained from a middle-aged man in good health. The CDR3 loop is CASILDLYGYNEQYF. Here the CDR3 DNA reads TGTGCCAGCATCCTGGACCTGTACGGTTACAATGAGCAGTACTTC.